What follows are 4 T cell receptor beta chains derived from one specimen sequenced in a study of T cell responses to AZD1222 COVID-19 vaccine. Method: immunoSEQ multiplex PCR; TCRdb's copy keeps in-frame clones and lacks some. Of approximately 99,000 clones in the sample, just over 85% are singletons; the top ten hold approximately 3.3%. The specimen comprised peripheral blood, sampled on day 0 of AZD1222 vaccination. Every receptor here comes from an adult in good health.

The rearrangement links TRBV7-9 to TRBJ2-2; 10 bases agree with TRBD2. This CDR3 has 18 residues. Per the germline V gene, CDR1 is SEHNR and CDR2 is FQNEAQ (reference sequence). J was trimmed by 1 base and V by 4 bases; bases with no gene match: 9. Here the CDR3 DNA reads TGTGCCAGCAGCTCATCTTCCGCTAGCGGGGGGAACACCGGGGAGCTGTTTTTT. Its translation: CASSSSSASGGNTGELFF. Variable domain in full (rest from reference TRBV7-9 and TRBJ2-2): DTGVSQNPRHKITKRGQNVTFRCDPISEHNRLYWYRQTLGQGPEFLTYFQNEAQLEKSRLLSDRFSAERPKGSFSTLEIQRTEQGDSAMYLCASSSSSASGGNTGELFFGEGSRLTVL.

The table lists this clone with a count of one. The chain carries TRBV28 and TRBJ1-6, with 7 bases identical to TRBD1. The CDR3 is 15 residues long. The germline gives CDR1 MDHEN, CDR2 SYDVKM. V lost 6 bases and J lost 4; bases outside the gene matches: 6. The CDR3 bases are TGTGCCAGCAGGGCCCGGGACAGATATAATTCACCCCTCCACTTT. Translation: CASRARDRYNSPLHF. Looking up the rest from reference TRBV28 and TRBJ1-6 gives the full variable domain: DVKVTQSSRYLVKRTGEKVFLECVQDMDHENMFWYRQDPGLGLRLIYFSYDVKMKEKGDIPEGYSVSREKKERFSLILESASTNQTSMYLCASRARDRYNSPLHFGNGTRLTVT.

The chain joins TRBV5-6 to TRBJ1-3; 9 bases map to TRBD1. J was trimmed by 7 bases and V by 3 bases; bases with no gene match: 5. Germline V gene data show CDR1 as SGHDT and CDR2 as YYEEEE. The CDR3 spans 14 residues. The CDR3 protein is CASSWGTGLNTIYF. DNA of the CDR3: TGTGCCAGCAGCTGGGGGACAGGGCTGAACACCATATATTTT.

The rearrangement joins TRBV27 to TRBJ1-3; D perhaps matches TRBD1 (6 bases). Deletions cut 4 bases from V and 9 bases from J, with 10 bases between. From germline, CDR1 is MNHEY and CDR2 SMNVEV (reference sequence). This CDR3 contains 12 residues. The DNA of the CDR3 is TGTGCCAGCAGTTCGCAGGGGTCCACCATATATTTT. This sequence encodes CASSSQGSTIYF.